This T cell receptor (beta chain) was captured by sequencing in a study of cytomegalovirus exposure and HLA in healthy donors. Study-wide findings and caveats: Cytomegalovirus-associated TCR beta chains were listed, numbering roughly 150.

Only in-frame clones appear in the TCRdb table, and some are missing; sequencing was by immunoSEQ multiplex PCR. The table records some 68,000 clones, roughly 96% of them present only once. Notes on this clone: No antigen is known for it.

Donors were drawn from the roughly 130-subject validation cohort, separate from the approximately 680-subject first cohort. Germline lookup yields CDR1 MDHEN and CDR2 SYDVKM. This CDR3 is built from 11 residues. V was pared by 4 bases and J by 2 bases, with 2 bases between. The source is a man aged 18 to 35 in good health and CMV-seronegative. Sequencing was carried out using PBMCs. This chain links TRBV28 with TRBJ1-1; D call uncertain. The CDR3 is CASSSNTEAFF. DNA of the CDR3: TGTGCCAGCAGTTCAAACACTGAAGCTTTCTTT. Complete variable domain (other parts from reference TRBV28 and TRBJ1-1): DVKVTQSSRYLVKRTGEKVFLECVQDMDHENMFWYRQDPGLGLRLIYFSYDVKMKEKGDIPEGYSVSREKKERFSLILESASTNQTSMYLCASSSNTEAFFGQGTRLTVV.